This T cell receptor (beta chain) was identified during a study of identical twins. Each donor (without exception) was a healthy Caucasian. TCRdb used MiXCR to reprocess the 5' RACE reads, holding one entry per CDR3 protein. The sample lists approximately 230,000 distinct CDR3 sequences; more than 12% were seen once. Findings and limits, study-wide: Modeled out-of-frame TCR alpha sharing in monozygotic twins fell below observed levels. Memory repertoires showed no such pattern, whereas abundant cord blood beta clonotypes carried fewer insertions.

Between the trimmed V and J ends, which lost 0 bases and 2 bases, there was a span of 8 bases. The germline gives CDR1 SGHDN, CDR2 FVKESK. This CDR3 is built from 15 residues. Many counts were recorded for this clonotype. Its antigen is as yet unknown. The V call is TRBV14, the J call TRBJ2-4; D is possibly TRBD2 (6 bases). This receptor was taken from a woman in her late teens or twenties in good health. Sequences were obtained from memory (CD45RO+) T cells sorted from blood. This CDR3 reads CASSQDSGSKNIQYF. CDR3 sequence (DNA): TGTGCCAGCAGCCAAGATAGCGGTTCCAAAAACATTCAGTACTTC. The variable domain in full, completed from reference TRBV14 and TRBJ2-4, reads EAGVTQFPSHSVIEKGQTVTLRCDPISGHDNLYWYRRVMGKEIKFLLHFVKESKQDESGMPNNRFLAERTGGTYSTLKVQPAELEDSGVYFCASSQDSGSKNIQYFGAGTRLSVL.